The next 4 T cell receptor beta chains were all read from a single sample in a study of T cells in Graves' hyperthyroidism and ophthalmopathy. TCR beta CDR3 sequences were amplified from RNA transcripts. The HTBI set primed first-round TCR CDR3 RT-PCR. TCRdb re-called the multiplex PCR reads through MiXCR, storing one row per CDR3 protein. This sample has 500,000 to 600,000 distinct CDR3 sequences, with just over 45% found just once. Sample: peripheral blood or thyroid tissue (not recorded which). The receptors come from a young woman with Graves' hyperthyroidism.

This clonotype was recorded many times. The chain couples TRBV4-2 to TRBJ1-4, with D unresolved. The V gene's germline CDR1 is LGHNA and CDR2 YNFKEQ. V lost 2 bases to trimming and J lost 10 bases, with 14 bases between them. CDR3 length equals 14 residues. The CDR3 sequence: CASSQPKEGGKLFF. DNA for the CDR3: TGTGCCAGCAGCCAACCCAAAGAAGGAGGAAAACTGTTTTTT.

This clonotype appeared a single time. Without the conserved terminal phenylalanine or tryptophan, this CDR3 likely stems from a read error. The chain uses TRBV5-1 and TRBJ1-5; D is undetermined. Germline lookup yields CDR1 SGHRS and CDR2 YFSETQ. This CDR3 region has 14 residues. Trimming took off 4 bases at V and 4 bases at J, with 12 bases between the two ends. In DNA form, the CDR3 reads TGCGCCAGCAGCACGGGTAGCAGTAATCAGCCCCAGCATCTT. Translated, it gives CASSTGSSNQPQHL.

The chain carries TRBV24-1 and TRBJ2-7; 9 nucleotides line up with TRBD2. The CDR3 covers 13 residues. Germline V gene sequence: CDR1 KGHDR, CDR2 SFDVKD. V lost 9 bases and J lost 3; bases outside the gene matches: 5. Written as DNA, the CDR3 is TGTGCCACCGCGGGACTAGCAGGCTACGAGCAGTACTTC. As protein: CATAGLAGYEQYF.

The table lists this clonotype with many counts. The CDR3 region is CASSTRTSGAPLEQYF. As DNA, the CDR3 is TGTGCCAGCAGCACGCGCACTAGCGGGGCACCCCTCGAGCAGTACTTC. The chain employs TRBV7-2 and TRBJ2-7, with 10 bases lining up with TRBD2. Germline CDR1 SGHTA, CDR2 FQGNSA. The junction had 13 bases not matched to a gene; V was cut back by 5 bases and J by 6 bases. The CDR3 is 16 residues long.